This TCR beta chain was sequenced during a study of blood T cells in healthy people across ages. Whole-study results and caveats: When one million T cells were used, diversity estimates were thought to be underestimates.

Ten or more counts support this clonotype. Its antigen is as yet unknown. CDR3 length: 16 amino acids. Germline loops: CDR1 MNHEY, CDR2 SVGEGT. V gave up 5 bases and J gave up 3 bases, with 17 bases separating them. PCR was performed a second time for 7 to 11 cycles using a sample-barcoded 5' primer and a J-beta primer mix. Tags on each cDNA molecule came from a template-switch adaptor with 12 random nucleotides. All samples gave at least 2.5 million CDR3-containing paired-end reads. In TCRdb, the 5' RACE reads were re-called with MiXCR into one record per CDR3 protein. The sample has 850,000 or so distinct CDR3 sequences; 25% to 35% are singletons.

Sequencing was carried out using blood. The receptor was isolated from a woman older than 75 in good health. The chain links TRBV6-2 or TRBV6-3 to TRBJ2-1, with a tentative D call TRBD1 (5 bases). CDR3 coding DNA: TGTGCCAGCAGTACTATACTTAGACAGTTCTACAATGAGCAGTTCTTC. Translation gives CASSTILRQFYNEQFF.